The rows below give T cell receptor beta chains drawn from one sample of a study of blood T cell repertoires in COVID-19. Sequencing used immunoSEQ multiplex PCR; TCRdb keeps in-frame clones, though not all of them. The sample records roughly 91,000 clones, 79% being singletons. Sequenced sample: peripheral blood. The receptors derive from a man between 65 and 85 years old with acute or convalescent COVID-19. Both conserved end residues are part of each CDR3. A D gene is named only where the DNA matches it firmly. Not every row has a clone size; where given, it reads once, few, many or a size class.

TRBJ1-1 once TRBV2 TRBD1 CASSSDRGGEAFF TGTGCCAGCAGTTCGGACAGGGGTGGTGAAGCTTTCTTT
TRBJ1-1 few TRBV4-2 NA CASSQGAMGTEAFF TGTGCCAGCAGCCAGGGGGCAATGGGCACTGAAGCTTTCTTT
TRBJ2-1 NA TRBV7-2 TRBD1 CASSRGTGINEQFF TGTGCCAGCAGCAGAGGGACAGGGATTAATGAGCAGTTCTTC
TRBJ1-5 NA TRBV28 NA CASTLGQFNQPQHF TGTGCCAGCACCCTCGGACAGTTTAATCAGCCCCAGCATTTT
TRBJ1-1 NA TRBV5-5 NA CASSRVARNTEAFF TGTGCCAGCAGCCGGGTAGCGAGGAACACTGAAGCTTTCTTT
TRBJ2-3 NA TRBV4-1 NA CASSSRPFRVGSTDTQYF TGCGCCAGCAGCTCTCGCCCATTTCGGGTCGGATCGACAGATACGCAGTATTTT
TRBJ2-3 NA TRBV27 TRBD2 CASSFGLAGASDTQYF TGTGCCAGCAGTTTTGGACTAGCGGGGGCGTCAGATACGCAGTATTTT
TRBJ1-2 NA TRBV28 NA CASREGGGRGYTF TGTGCCAGCAGGGAGGGAGGGGGGAGAGGCTACACCTTC
TRBJ2-3 NA TRBV28 NA CASSPYYGSADTQYF TGTGCCAGCAGTCCATACTACGGGAGCGCAGATACGCAGTATTTT
TRBJ2-3 once TRBV28 NA CASSPENVVDTQYF TGTGCCAGCAGTCCCGAGAACGTCGTAGATACGCAGTATTTT
TRBJ2-3 NA TRBV11-2 NA CASSLVLADTQYF TGTGCCAGCAGCTTAGTGCTAGCAGATACGCAGTATTTT
TRBJ2-5 NA TRBV28 NA CASSSQGGQETQYF TGTGCCAGCAGCTCCCAGGGGGGCCAAGAGACCCAGTACTTC
TRBJ2-4 once TRBV21-1 NA CASSTTTGQNIQYF TGTGCCAGCAGCACTACGACAGGCCAAAACATTCAGTACTTC
TRBJ2-3 NA TRBV7-3 TRBD2 CASSLGASGADTQYF TGTGCCAGCAGCTTAGGAGCTAGCGGGGCAGATACGCAGTATTTT
TRBJ1-1 NA TRBV28 NA CASSLSQVGTEAFF TGTGCCAGCAGTCTCTCCCAGGTGGGCACTGAAGCTTTCTTT
TRBJ2-7 NA TRBV15 TRBD1 CATSRDRGPHEQYF TGTGCCACCAGCAGGGACAGGGGCCCCCACGAGCAGTACTTC
TRBJ1-2 once TRBV12-3/TRBV12-4 NA CASTTGTTYGYTF TGTGCCAGCACCACCGGGACAACCTATGGCTACACCTTC
TRBJ2-7 NA TRBV11-2 NA CASSLEAFSYEQYF TGTGCCAGCAGCTTAGAAGCCTTCTCCTACGAGCAGTACTTC
TRBJ1-1 once TRBV6-1 NA CASSEAVDSTAFF TGTGCCAGCAGTGAAGCTGTCGACTCGACGGCTTTCTTT
TRBJ2-1 few TRBV5-1 NA CASSLAGGRSYNEQFF TGCGCCAGCAGCTTGGCCGGGGGGCGGTCCTACAATGAGCAGTTCTTC
TRBJ1-1 NA TRBV5-1 TRBD1 CASSFGTGGPLGTEAFF TGCGCCAGCAGCTTTGGGACAGGGGGGCCTTTAGGCACTGAAGCTTTCTTT
TRBJ2-7 NA TRBV11-1 TRBD1 CASSLLGTGIHEQYF TGTGCCAGCAGCCTGCTTGGGACAGGCATCCACGAGCAGTACTTC
TRBJ2-2 NA TRBV29-1 TRBD2 CSVEAAGGTGELFF TGCAGCGTTGAAGCGGCGGGAGGCACCGGGGAGCTGTTTTTT
TRBJ1-2 NA TRBV4-2 NA CASSQDVGGRGYTF TGTGCCAGCAGCCAAGATGTGGGGGGGAGAGGCTACACCTTC
TRBJ1-6 NA TRBV19 NA CASSISVGNSSPLHF TGTGCCAGTAGTATTTCGGTGGGCAATAGTTCACCCCTCCACTTT
TRBJ2-5 NA TRBV10-2 NA CASSETSQETQYF TGCGCCAGCAGTGAGACATCCCAAGAGACCCAGTACTTC
TRBJ1-5 NA TRBV28 TRBD1 CASSKTGGRSQPQHF TGTGCCAGCAGTAAGACAGGGGGACGGAGTCAGCCCCAGCATTTT
TRBJ2-5 NA TRBV2 NA CASSAEREETQYF TGTGCCAGCAGTGCGGAGAGGGAAGAGACCCAGTACTTC
TRBJ2-5 NA TRBV11-2 TRBD2 CASSLVGTAGDQYF TGTGCCAGCAGCTTAGTAGGGACGGCGGGGGACCAGTACTTC
TRBJ2-2 few TRBV6-5 NA CASSTGFSGELFF TGTGCCAGCAGTACAGGGTTTTCTGGGGAGCTGTTTTTT
TRBJ1-2 NA TRBV24-1 TRBD1 CATSDPGDREGYTF TGTGCCACCAGTGATCCGGGGGACAGGGAAGGCTACACCTTC
TRBJ2-5 once TRBV3-1/TRBV3-2 NA CASSSTTGFETQYF TGTGCCAGCAGCTCTACTACAGGGTTTGAGACCCAGTACTTC
TRBJ1-3 NA TRBV7-7 TRBD1 CASSRGGTGNTIYF TGTGCCAGCAGCCGAGGGGGCACTGGAAACACCATATATTTT
TRBJ1-1 NA TRBV7-3 TRBD1 CASSLRPTGVYTEAFF TGTGCCAGCAGCTTAAGACCTACAGGGGTTTACACTGAAGCTTTCTTT
TRBJ2-2 NA TRBV7-9 TRBD1 CASSFRDRDTGELFF TGTGCCAGCAGCTTCCGGGACAGGGACACCGGGGAGCTGTTTTTT
TRBJ1-5 NA TRBV28 TRBD1 CASSHPRGRNQPQHF TGTGCCAGCAGTCACCCCAGGGGGCGGAATCAGCCCCAGCATTTT
TRBJ1-5 few TRBV19 NA CASSGGWAQHF TGTGCCAGTAGTGGAGGATGGGCCCAGCATTTT
TRBJ1-1 NA TRBV7-3 TRBD1 CASSRDSYTEAFF TGTGCCAGCAGCCGGGACAGTTACACTGAAGCTTTCTTT
TRBJ1-2 NA TRBV4-1 TRBD1 CASSQDWTGGTYGYTF TGCGCCAGCAGCCAAGATTGGACAGGGGGCACCTATGGCTACACCTTC
TRBJ2-1 NA TRBV5-1 TRBD1 CASSSDRVGNEQFF TGCGCCAGCAGCTCGGACAGGGTTGGGAATGAGCAGTTCTTC
TRBJ2-7 NA TRBV18 NA CASSPGPRSRGNEQYF TGTGCCAGCTCACCAGGTCCCCGAAGTAGAGGTAACGAGCAGTACTTC
TRBJ2-3 NA TRBV19 NA CASSQGGGGTDTQYF TGTGCCAGTAGTCAGGGTGGAGGGGGCACAGATACGCAGTATTTT
TRBJ2-2 NA TRBV3-1/TRBV3-2 TRBD2 CASSPTSGGGELFF TGTGCCAGCAGCCCGACTAGCGGCGGCGGGGAGCTGTTTTTT
TRBJ1-6 NA TRBV6-4 NA CARQGPLPYNSPLHF TGTGCCAGACAGGGCCCCTTGCCTTATAATTCACCCCTCCACTTT
TRBJ2-5 NA TRBV10-3 NA CAIRGDTQETQYF TGTGCCATCAGGGGGGACACTCAAGAGACCCAGTACTTC
TRBJ2-3 NA TRBV4-1 TRBD2 CASRPHGLARADTQYF TGCGCCAGCAGGCCCCACGGACTAGCTAGGGCAGATACGCAGTATTTT
TRBJ2-7 NA TRBV27 TRBD1 CASSLGQGFNEQYF TGTGCCAGCAGTTTGGGACAGGGGTTCAACGAGCAGTACTTC
TRBJ1-6 NA TRBV5-1 TRBD1 CASSRGTGALGPLHF TGCGCCAGCAGCCGCGGGACAGGGGCTTTAGGGCCCCTCCACTTT
TRBJ2-3 NA TRBV11-3 TRBD2 CASSRTSGYGDTQYF TGTGCCAGCAGCCGGACTAGCGGGTATGGAGATACGCAGTATTTT
TRBJ1-6 NA TRBV10-3 NA CAISAGSSYNSPLHF TGTGCCATCAGTGCCGGGAGCTCCTATAATTCACCCCTCCACTTT
TRBJ1-3 NA TRBV12-2 NA CASRPGNSGNTIYF TGTGCAAGTCGCCCGGGTAACTCTGGAAACACCATATATTTT